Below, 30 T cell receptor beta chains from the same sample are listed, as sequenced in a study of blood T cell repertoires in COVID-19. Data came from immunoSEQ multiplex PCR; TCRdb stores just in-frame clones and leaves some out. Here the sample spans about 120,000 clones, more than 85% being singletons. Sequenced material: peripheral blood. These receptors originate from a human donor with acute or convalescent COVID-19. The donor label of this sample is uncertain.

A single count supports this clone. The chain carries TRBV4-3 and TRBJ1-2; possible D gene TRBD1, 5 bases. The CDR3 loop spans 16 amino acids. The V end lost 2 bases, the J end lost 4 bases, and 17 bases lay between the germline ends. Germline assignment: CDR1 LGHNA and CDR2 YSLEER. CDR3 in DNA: TGCGCCAGCAGCCAACGATCCGGGGGTCACCCCTATGGCTACACCTTC. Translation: CASSQRSGGHPYGYTF.

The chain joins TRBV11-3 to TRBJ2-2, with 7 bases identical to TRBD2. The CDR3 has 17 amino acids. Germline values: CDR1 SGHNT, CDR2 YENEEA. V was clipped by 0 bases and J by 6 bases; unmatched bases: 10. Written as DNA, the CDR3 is TGTGCCAGCAGCTTAGATTACGGGGGGAGCGGGGCCGGGGAGCTGTTTTTT. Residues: CASSLDYGGSGAGELFF.

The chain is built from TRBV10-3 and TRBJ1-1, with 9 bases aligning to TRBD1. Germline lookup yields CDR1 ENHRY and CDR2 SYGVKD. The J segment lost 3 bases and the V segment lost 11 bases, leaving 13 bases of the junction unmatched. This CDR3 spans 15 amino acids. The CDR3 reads CASFPRTGEHTEAFF. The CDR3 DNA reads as TGTGCCTCCTTCCCCAGGACAGGGGAACACACTGAAGCTTTCTTT.

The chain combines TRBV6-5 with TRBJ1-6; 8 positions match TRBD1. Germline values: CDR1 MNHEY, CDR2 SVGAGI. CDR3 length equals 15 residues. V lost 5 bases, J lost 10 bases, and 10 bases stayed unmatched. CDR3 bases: TGTGCCAGCAGTCCGGACAGGGCTAGGGGATCACCCCTCCACTTT. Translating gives CASSPDRARGSPLHF.

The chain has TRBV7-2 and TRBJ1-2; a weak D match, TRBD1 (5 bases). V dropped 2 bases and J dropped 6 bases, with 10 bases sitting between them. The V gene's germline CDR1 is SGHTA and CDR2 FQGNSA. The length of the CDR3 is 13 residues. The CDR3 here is CASSLPGLNGYTF. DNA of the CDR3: TGTGCCAGCAGCTTACCAGGGTTGAATGGCTACACCTTC.

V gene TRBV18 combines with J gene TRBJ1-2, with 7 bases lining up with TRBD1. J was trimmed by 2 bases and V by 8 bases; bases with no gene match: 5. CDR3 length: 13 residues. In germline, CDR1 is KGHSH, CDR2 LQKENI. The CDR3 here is CASLMTGNYGYTF. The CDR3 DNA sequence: TGTGCCAGCCTTATGACAGGGAACTATGGCTACACCTTC.

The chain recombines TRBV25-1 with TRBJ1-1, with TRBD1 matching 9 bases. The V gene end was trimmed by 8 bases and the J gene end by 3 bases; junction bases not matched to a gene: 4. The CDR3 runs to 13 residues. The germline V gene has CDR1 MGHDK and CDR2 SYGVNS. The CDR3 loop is CASGTGRYTEAFF. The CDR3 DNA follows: TGTGCCAGCGGGACAGGGCGATACACTGAAGCTTTCTTT. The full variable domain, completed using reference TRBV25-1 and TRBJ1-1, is EADIYQTPRYLVIGTGKKITLECSQTMGHDKMYWYQQDPGMELHLIHYSYGVNSTEKGDLSSESTVSRIRTEHFPLTLESARPSHTSQYLCASGTGRYTEAFFGQGTRLTVV.

The CDR3 nucleotides read TGTGCCAGCAGCTTGGAACTAGCGAGCAATGAGCAGTTCTTC. It yields the protein CASSLELASNEQFF. The gene calls are TRBV5-4 and TRBJ2-1; 7 nucleotides agree with TRBD2. Germline V gives CDR1 SGHNT, CDR2 YYREEE (reference sequence). V lost 0 bases to trimming and J lost 6 bases; unmatched junction nucleotides: 3. This CDR3 comprises 14 residues. Full variable domain (missing parts from reference TRBV5-4 and TRBJ2-1): ETGVTQSPTHLIKTRGQQVTLRCSSQSGHNTVSWYQQALGQGPQFIFQYYREEENGRGNFPPRFSGLQFPNYSSELNVNALELDDSALYLCASSLELASNEQFFGPGTRLTVL.

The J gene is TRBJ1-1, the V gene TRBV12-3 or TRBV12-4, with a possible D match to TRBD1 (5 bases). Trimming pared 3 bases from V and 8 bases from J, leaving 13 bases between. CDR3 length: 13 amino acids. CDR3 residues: CASSFVDGGEAFF. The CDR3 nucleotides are TGTGCCAGCAGTTTTGTGGACGGGGGGGAAGCTTTCTTT.

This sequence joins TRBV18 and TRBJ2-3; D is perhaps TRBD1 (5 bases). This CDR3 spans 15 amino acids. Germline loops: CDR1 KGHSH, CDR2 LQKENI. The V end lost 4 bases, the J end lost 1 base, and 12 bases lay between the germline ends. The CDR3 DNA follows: TGTGCCAGCTCACTACAGGTCCTAGGCACAGATACGCAGTATTTT. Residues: CASSLQVLGTDTQYF.

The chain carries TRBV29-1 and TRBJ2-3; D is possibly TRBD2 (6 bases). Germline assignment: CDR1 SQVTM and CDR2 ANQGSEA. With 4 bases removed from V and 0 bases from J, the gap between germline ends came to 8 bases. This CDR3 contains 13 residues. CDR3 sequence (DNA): TGCAGCGTTGGTCGGGAGAGCACAGATACGCAGTATTTT. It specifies CSVGRESTDTQYF.

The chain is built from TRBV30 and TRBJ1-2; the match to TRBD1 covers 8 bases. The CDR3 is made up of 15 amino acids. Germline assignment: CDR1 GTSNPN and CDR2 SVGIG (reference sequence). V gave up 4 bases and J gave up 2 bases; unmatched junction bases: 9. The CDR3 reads CAWTNPRGRNYGYTF. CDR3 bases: TGTGCCTGGACCAACCCCAGGGGGCGAAACTATGGCTACACCTTC.

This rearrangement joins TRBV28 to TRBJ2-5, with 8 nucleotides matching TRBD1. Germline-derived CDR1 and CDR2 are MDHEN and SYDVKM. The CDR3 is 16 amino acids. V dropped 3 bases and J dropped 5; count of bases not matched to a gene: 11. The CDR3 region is CASSFPGQGVRETQYF. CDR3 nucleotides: TGTGCCAGCAGTTTCCCCGGACAGGGTGTTAGGGAGACCCAGTACTTC.

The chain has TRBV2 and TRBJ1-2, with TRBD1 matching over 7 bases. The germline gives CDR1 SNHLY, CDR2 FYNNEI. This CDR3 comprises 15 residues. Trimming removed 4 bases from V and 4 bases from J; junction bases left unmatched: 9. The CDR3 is CASSGDSGASYGYTF. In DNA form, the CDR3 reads TGTGCCAGCAGTGGGGACAGTGGGGCCTCCTATGGCTACACCTTC.

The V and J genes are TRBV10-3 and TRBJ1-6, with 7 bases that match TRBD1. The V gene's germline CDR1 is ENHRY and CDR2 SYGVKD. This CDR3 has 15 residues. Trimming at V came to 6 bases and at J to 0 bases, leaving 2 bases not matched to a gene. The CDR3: CAIRGTDSYNSPLHF. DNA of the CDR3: TGTGCCATCAGGGGGACAGACTCCTATAATTCACCCCTCCACTTT.

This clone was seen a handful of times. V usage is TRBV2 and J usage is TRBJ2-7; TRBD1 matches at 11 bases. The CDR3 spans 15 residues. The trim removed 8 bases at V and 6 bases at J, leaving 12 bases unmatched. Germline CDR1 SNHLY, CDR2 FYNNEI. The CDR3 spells CASYALGQGASEQYF. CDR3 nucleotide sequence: TGTGCCAGCTATGCGCTCGGACAGGGGGCTTCCGAGCAGTACTTC. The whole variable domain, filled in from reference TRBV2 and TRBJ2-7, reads EPEVTQTPSHQVTQMGQEVILRCVPISNHLYFYWYRQILGQKVEFLVSFYNNEISEKSEIFDDQFSVERPDGSNFTLKIRSTKLEDSAMYFCASYALGQGASEQYFGPGTRLTVT.

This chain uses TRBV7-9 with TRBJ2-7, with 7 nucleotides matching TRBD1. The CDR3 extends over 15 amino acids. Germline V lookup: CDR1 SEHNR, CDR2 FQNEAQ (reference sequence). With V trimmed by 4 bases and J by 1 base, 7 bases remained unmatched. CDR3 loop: CASSSLWGQSYEQYF. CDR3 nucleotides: TGTGCCAGCAGCTCCCTCTGGGGACAGTCCTACGAGCAGTACTTC.

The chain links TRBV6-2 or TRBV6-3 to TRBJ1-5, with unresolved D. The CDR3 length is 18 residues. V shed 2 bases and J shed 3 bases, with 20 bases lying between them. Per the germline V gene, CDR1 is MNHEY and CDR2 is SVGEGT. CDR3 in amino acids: CASSYLHDGWWINQPQHF. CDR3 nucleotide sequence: TGTGCCAGCAGTTACCTGCACGACGGGTGGTGGATCAATCAGCCCCAGCATTTT.

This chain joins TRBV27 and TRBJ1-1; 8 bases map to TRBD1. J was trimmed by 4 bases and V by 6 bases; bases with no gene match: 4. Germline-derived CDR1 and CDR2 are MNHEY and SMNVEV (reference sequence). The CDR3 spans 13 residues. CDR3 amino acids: CASRRTGGTEAFF. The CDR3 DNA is TGTGCCAGCAGGCGAACAGGGGGCACTGAAGCTTTCTTT.

CDR3 region: CASSLEGWRGPDTDTQYF. The CDR3 region has the DNA TGTGCCAGCAGCTTAGAGGGGTGGCGGGGCCCCGACACAGATACGCAGTATTTT. The chain is built from TRBV7-2 and TRBJ2-3, with D tentatively TRBD2 (6 bases). Per the germline V gene, CDR1 is SGHTA and CDR2 is FQGNSA. The CDR3 contains 18 residues. V lost 1 base, J lost 2 bases, and 19 bases lay in between.

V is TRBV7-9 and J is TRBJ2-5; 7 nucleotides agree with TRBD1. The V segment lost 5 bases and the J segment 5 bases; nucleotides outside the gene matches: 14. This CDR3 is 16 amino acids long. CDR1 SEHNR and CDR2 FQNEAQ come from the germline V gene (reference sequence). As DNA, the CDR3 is TGTGCCAGCAGCGACTTAGGAAGGGGGCGAATGGAGACCCAGTACTTC. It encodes CASSDLGRGRMETQYF.

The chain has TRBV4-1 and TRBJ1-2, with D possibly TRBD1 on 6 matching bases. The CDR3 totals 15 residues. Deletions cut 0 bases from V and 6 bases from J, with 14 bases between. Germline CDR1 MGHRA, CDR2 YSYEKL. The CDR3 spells CASSQDLSGGNGYTF. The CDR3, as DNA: TGCGCCAGCAGCCAAGATCTTTCGGGGGGCAATGGCTACACCTTC.

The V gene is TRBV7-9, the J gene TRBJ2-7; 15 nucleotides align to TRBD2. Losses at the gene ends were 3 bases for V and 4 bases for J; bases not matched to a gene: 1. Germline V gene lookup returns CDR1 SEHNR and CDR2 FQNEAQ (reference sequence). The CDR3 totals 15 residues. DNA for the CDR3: TGTGCCAGCAGCTTGGGACTAGCGGGAGGATACGAGCAGTACTTC. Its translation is CASSLGLAGGYEQYF.

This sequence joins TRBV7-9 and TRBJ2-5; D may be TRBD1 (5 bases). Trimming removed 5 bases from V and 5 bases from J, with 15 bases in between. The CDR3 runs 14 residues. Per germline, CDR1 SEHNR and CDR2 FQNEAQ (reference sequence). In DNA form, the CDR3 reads TGTGCCAGCAGCCCGGTGGCAGGGCTGGAGACCCAGTACTTC. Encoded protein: CASSPVAGLETQYF. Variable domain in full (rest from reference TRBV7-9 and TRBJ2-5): DTGVSQNPRHKITKRGQNVTFRCDPISEHNRLYWYRQTLGQGPEFLTYFQNEAQLEKSRLLSDRFSAERPKGSFSTLEIQRTEQGDSAMYLCASSPVAGLETQYFGPGTRLLVL.

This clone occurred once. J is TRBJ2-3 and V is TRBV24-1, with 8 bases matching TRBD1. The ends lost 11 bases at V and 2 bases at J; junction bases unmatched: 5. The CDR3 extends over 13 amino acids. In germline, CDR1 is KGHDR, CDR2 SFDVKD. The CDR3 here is CAIRDRFTDTQYF. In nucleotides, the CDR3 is TGTGCCATCCGGGACAGGTTCACAGATACGCAGTATTTT.

This CDR3 reads CASSQDPGLAGGDTQYF. CDR3 bases: TGCGCCAGCAGCCAAGATCCGGGACTAGCGGGAGGGGATACGCAGTATTTT. V usage is TRBV4-3 and J usage is TRBJ2-3; 16 bases fit TRBD2. The CDR3 is 17 residues long. The V and J ends lost 0 bases and 6 bases, in that order; junction bases with no gene match: 3. Looked up from germline, CDR1 is LGHNA and CDR2 is YSLEER.

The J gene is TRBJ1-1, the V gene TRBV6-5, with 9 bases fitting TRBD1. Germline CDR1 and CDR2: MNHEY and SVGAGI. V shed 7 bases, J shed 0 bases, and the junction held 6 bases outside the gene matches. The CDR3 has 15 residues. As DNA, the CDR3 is TGTGCCAGCAACCTAAACAGGGGGCTGAACACTGAAGCTTTCTTT. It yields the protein CASNLNRGLNTEAFF.

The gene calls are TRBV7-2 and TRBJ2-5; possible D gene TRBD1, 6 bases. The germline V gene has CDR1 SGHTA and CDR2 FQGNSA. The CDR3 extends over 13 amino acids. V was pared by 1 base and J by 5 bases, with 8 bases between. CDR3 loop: CASSLDRAETQYF. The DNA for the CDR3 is TGTGCCAGCAGCTTAGACAGGGCTGAGACCCAGTACTTC.

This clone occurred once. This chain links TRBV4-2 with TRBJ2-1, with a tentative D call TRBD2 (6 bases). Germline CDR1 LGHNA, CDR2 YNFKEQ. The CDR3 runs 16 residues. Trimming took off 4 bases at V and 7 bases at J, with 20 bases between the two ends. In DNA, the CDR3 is TGTGCCAGCAGCCCAATACTAGCTGGGACGGAAAATGAGCAGTTCTTC. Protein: CASSPILAGTENEQFF.

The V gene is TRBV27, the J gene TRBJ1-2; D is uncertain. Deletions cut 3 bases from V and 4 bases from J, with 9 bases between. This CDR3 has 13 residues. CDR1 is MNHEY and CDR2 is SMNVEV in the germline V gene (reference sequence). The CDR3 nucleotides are TGTGCCAGCAGTTTTCTCCAGCGCTATGGCTACACCTTC. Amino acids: CASSFLQRYGYTF.